This T cell receptor beta chain comes out of a study of response to subunit inactivated influenza vaccine. Study-wide results and caveats: The authors offered the suggestion that each seasonal influenza vaccination recruits few new T cells.

A single record per CDR3 protein comes from TCRdb applying MiXCR to the RT-PCR reads. The sample lists hundreds of thousands of distinct CDR3 sequences; under 9% were seen once. V shed 3 bases and J shed 7 bases, with 11 bases lying between them. The V gene's germline CDR1 is MGHDK and CDR2 SYGVNS. This CDR3 contains 13 residues. This clonotype appeared many times. The antigen remains unidentified. Material: PBMCs from blood, obtained roughly 24 months after vaccination. The chain has TRBV25-1 and TRBJ2-3; TRBD1 or TRBD2 may be the D gene (6 bases each). The TCR originated in a man aged 45 to 75 who received an inactivated influenza vaccine. The CDR3 coding sequence is TGTGCCAGCAGTGAGGGGGGCGCTTATACGCAGTATTTT. This codes for CASSEGGAYTQYF.